A selection of T cell receptor beta chains follows, all from one sample in a study of T cells after yellow fever vaccination. TCRdb itself ran the 5' RACE reads through MiXCR, one entry per CDR3 protein. Here the sample spans about 360,000 distinct CDR3 sequences, about 6.2% being singletons. The sequences come from PBMCs, collected 5 days after the yellow fever booster vaccination. All receptors derive from a man in his thirties or forties who received the YFV17D yellow fever vaccine. CDR3s include the opening cysteine and the closing phenylalanine or tryptophan. The D gene is left open where the match is weak.

TRBV30	TRBJ2-3	-	CAWSFASSSTDTQYF
TRBV12-5	TRBJ2-2	-	CASGLYLPPNTGELFF
TRBV4-2	TRBJ1-5	-	CASSQGPTGDQPQHF
TRBV5-1	TRBJ2-3	TRBD1	CASSSRDRGTDTQYF
TRBV11-2	TRBJ1-5	-	CASSDSGTLGGPQHF
TRBV3-1	TRBJ2-7	TRBD2	CASSFELAGNPKEQYF
TRBV9	TRBJ2-7	TRBD1	CASSYEDRGPDEQYF
TRBV3-1	TRBJ2-3	TRBD2	CASSGLAGLTDTQYF
TRBV29-1	TRBJ2-2	-	CSVGRGLGGELFF
TRBV29-1	TRBJ2-4	TRBD2	CSVEIAGAGVGNIQYF
TRBV24-1	TRBJ2-5	TRBD2	CATSDPPGGALQETQYF
TRBV3-1	TRBJ2-1	TRBD2	CASRTSGEGHEQFF
TRBV18	TRBJ1-1	TRBD1	CASSPPGRGRTEAFF
TRBV24-1	TRBJ2-3	-	CATSFGGADTQYF
TRBV6-4	TRBJ2-1	TRBD2	CASRCTSGRGCSYNEQFF
TRBV7-8	TRBJ2-5	-	CASSREGGARTQYF
TRBV6-2/TRBV6-3	TRBJ1-2	TRBD1	CASSRGTGRGPTF
TRBV29-1	TRBJ2-7	TRBD1	CSAWTGSYEQYF
TRBV7-2	TRBJ2-5	TRBD2	CASSSRGSGPQETQYF
TRBV29-1	TRBJ2-1	TRBD2	CSAAGGLAGAYNEQFF
TRBV6-2/TRBV6-3	TRBJ2-3	-	CASSYFLARDTQYF
TRBV20-1	TRBJ1-1	-	CSARGTFNAEAFF
TRBV20-1	TRBJ2-7	-	CSARDGQLSYEQYF
TRBV7-9	TRBJ2-3	-	CASSFLGDTQYF
TRBV12-3/TRBV12-4	TRBJ2-5	-	CASSLAGGAETQYF
TRBV20-1	TRBJ2-5	TRBD2	CSARDLGTSGSSETQYF
TRBV5-5	TRBJ2-7	TRBD1	CASSLAATGGYEQYF
TRBV12-3/TRBV12-4	TRBJ2-2	-	CASSLVLPGRTGELFF
TRBV27	TRBJ2-1	-	CASSSGAGPSYNEQFF
TRBV7-8	TRBJ1-1	-	CASSLGLKLNTEAFF
TRBV5-3	TRBJ2-1	TRBD2	CARSPRLAGGRLIYNEQFF
TRBV18	TRBJ2-3	-	CASSPRGLPHDTQYF
TRBV6-4	TRBJ2-5	TRBD1	CASGGTGGVETQYF
TRBV21-1	TRBJ2-1	-	CASIRTGGYYNEQFF